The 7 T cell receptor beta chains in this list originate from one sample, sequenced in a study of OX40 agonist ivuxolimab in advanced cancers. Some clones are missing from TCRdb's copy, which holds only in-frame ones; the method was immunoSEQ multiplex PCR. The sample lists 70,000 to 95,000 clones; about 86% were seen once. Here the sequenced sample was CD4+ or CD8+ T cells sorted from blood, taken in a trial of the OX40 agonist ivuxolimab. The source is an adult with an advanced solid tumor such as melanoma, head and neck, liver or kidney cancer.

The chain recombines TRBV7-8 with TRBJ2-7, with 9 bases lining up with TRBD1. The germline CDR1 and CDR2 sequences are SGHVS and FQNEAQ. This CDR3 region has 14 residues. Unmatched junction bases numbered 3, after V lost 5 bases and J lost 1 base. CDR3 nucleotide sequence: TGTGCCAGCAGCCCACAGGGGGCTTCCTACGAGCAGTACTTC. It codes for CASSPQGASYEQYF.

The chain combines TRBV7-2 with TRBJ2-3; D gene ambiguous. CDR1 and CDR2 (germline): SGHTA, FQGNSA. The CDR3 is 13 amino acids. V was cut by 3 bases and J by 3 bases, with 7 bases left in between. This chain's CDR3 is CASSFGETDTQYF. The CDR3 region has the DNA TGTGCCAGCAGCTTTGGGGAAACAGATACGCAGTATTTT.

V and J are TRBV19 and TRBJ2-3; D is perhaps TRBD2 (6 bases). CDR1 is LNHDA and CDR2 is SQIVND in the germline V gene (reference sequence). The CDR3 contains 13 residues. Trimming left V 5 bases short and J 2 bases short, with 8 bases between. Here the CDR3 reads CASSPGDTDTQYF. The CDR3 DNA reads TGTGCCAGTAGTCCGGGGGACACAGATACGCAGTATTTT. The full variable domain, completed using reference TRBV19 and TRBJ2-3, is DGGITQSPKYLFRKEGQNVTLSCEQNLNHDAMYWYRQDPGQGLRLIYYSQIVNDFQKGDIAEGYSVSREKKESFPLTVTSAQKNPTAFYLCASSPGDTDTQYFGPGTRLTVL.

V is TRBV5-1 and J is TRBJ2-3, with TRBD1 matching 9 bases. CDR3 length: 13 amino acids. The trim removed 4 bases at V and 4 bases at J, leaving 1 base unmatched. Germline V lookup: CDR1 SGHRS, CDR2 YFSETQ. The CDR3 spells CASSGDRADTQYF. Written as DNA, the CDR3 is TGCGCCAGCAGCGGGGACAGGGCAGATACGCAGTATTTT.

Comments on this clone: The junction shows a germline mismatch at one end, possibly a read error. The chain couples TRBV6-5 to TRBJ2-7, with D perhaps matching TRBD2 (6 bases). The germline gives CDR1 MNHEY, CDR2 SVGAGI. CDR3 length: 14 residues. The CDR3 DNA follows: TGTGCCAGCAGTTACTCGCGGGGCTCCTACGGGCAGTACTTC. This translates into CASSYSRGSYGQYF.

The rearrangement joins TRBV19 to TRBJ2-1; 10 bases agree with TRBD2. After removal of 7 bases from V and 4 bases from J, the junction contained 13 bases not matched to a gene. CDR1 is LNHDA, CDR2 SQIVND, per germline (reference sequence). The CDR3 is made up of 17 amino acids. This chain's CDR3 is CASMMSGRAVGYNEQFF. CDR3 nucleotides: TGTGCCAGTATGATGAGCGGGAGGGCCGTTGGGTACAATGAGCAGTTCTTC.

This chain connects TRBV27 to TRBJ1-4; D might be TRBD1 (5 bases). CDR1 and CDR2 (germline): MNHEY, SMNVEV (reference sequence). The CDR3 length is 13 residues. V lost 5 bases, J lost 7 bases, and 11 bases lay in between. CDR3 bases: TGTGCCAGCAGTGGGGGAGGGAGTGAAAAACTGTTTTTT. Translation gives CASSGGGSEKLFF. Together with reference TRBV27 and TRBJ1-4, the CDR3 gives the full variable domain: EAQVTQNPRYLITVTGKKLTVTCSQNMNHEYMSWYRQDPGLGLRQIYYSMNVEVTDKGDVPEGYKVSRKEKRNFPLILESPSPNQTSLYFCASSGGGSEKLFFGSGTQLSVL.